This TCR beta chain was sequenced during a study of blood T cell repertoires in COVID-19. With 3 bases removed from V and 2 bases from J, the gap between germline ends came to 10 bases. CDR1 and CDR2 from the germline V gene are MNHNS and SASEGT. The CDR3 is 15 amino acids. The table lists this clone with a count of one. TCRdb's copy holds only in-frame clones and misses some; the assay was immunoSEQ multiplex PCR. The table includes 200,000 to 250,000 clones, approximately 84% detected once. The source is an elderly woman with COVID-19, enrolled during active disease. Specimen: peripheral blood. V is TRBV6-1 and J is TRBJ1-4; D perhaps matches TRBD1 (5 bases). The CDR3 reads CASSDRGVTNEKLFF. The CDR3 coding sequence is TGTGCCAGCAGTGACCGGGGGGTGACTAATGAAAAACTGTTTTTT.